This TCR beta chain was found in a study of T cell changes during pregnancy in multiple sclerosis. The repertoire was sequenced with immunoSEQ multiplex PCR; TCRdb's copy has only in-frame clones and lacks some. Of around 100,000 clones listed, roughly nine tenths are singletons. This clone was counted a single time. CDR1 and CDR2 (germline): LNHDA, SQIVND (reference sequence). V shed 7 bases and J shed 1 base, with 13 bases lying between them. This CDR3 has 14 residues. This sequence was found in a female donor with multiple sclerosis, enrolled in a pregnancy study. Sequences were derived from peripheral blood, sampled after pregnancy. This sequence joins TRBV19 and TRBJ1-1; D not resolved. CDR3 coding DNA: TGTGCCAGTACCCCAGGACTGGGGAACACTGAAGCTTTCTTT. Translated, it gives CASTPGLGNTEAFF. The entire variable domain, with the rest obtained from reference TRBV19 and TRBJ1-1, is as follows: DGGITQSPKYLFRKEGQNVTLSCEQNLNHDAMYWYRQDPGQGLRLIYYSQIVNDFQKGDIAEGYSVSREKKESFPLTVTSAQKNPTAFYLCASTPGLGNTEAFFGQGTRLTVV.